The 24 T cell receptor beta chains presented below share a single source sample, sequenced in a study of blood T cell repertoires in COVID-19. Sequencing was performed with immunoSEQ multiplex PCR; in TCRdb, only in-frame clones are kept and a portion is missing. The sample consists of some 240,000 clones, almost 85% of them appearing once. Sample: peripheral blood. The source is a woman between 65 and 79 years old with COVID-19, enrolled during active disease.

V gene TRBV7-9 combines with J gene TRBJ1-6, with TRBD1 identical over 9 bases. This CDR3 has 13 residues. V shed 3 bases, J shed 13 bases, and the junction held 4 bases outside the gene matches. Per germline, CDR1 SEHNR and CDR2 FQNEAQ (reference sequence). CDR3 in amino acids: CASSFGQGLPLHF. The CDR3 nucleotides read TGTGCCAGCAGCTTCGGACAGGGGTTGCCCCTCCACTTT.

This rearrangement joins TRBV7-2 to TRBJ1-1; a weak D match, TRBD1 (6 bases). V was pared by 1 base and J by 7 bases, with 10 bases between. The germline gives CDR1 SGHTA, CDR2 FQGNSA. CDR3 length: 13 amino acids. Here the CDR3 reads CASSLVGAGEAFF. The CDR3 DNA follows: TGTGCCAGCAGCTTAGTGGGGGCAGGTGAAGCTTTCTTT.

This sequence joins TRBV21-1 and TRBJ2-3; no DNA check was done on the table's D call, TRBD2. TRBV21-1 is recorded as a pseudogene. The CDR3 has 16 amino acids. The CDR3 loop is CASSLIAGTSTDTQYF. The CDR3 bases are TGTGCCAGCAGCCTGATAGCGGGAACTAGCACAGATACGCAGTATTTT.

This chain links TRBV19 with TRBJ1-2; tentative D call: TRBD1 (5 bases). Germline values: CDR1 LNHDA, CDR2 SQIVND (reference sequence). The CDR3 consists of 13 residues. V lost 3 bases and J lost 8, with 13 bases in between. The CDR3 region is CASSIRSGKGYTF. As DNA, the CDR3 is TGTGCCAGTAGTATTAGGTCAGGGAAAGGCTACACCTTC.

The rearrangement uses TRBV27 and TRBJ1-5, with 9 bases lining up with TRBD1. The CDR3 extends over 15 amino acids. V lost 6 bases and J lost 5; bases outside the gene matches: 8. Germline-derived CDR1 and CDR2 are MNHEY and SMNVEV (reference sequence). Written as DNA, the CDR3 is TGTGCCAGCAGAATCGCGGGACAGGGACATCAGCCCCAGCATTTT. Translating gives CASRIAGQGHQPQHF.

The rearrangement links TRBV4-2 to TRBJ2-1; 13 bases align to TRBD2. Unmatched junction bases numbered 7, after V lost 1 base and J lost 7 bases. The CDR3 has 17 residues. CDR1 and CDR2 from the germline V gene are LGHNA and YNFKEQ. The DNA for the CDR3 is TGTGCCAGCAGCCAAGGGACTAGCGGGGGCAGTCCGAATGAGCAGTTCTTC. It specifies CASSQGTSGGSPNEQFF.

The CDR3 sequence: CASSPPGDTQYF. CDR3 bases: TGTGCCAGCAGCCCGCCGGGGGATACGCAGTATTTT. The genes are TRBV7-9 and TRBJ2-3; maybe TRBD2 (5 bases). Germline assignment: CDR1 SEHNR and CDR2 FQNEAQ (reference sequence). There are 12 residues in the CDR3. V shed 5 bases and J shed 6 bases, with 9 bases lying between them.

The V call is TRBV27, the J call TRBJ2-2; 9 bases fit TRBD1. The CDR3 is 15 residues long. Looked up from germline, CDR1 is MNHEY and CDR2 is SMNVEV (reference sequence). Unmatched junction bases numbered 6, after V lost 6 bases and J lost 4 bases. CDR3 residues: CASSQGTGFTGELFF. In nucleotides, the CDR3 is TGTGCCAGCAGCCAAGGGACAGGGTTCACCGGGGAGCTGTTTTTT.

The chain joins TRBV5-1 to TRBJ2-7, with TRBD2 matching 7 bases. Trimming cost V 0 bases and J 2 bases; bases outside gene matches: 5. Germline V gene lookup returns CDR1 SGHRS and CDR2 YFSETQ. The CDR3 is made up of 15 amino acids. CDR3 nucleotides: TGCGCCAGCAGCTTGGTACTAGCGAATACCTACGAGCAGTACTTC. It is translated as CASSLVLANTYEQYF.

The chain uses TRBV7-9 and TRBJ1-1, with 11 bases aligning to TRBD1. CDR3 length: 17 amino acids. V dropped 3 bases and J dropped 5; count of bases not matched to a gene: 11. Germline lookup yields CDR1 SEHNR and CDR2 FQNEAQ (reference sequence). In DNA, the CDR3 is TGTGCCAGCAGCTTTGGACAGGGGGCGTTTCTCGGAACTGAAGCTTTCTTT. Protein sequence: CASSFGQGAFLGTEAFF.

The chain is built from TRBV7-2 and TRBJ1-2; D may be TRBD1 (5 bases). This CDR3 is 16 amino acids long. The V gene lost 0 bases and the J gene lost 6 bases, with 17 bases spanning the gap. CDR1 is SGHTA, CDR2 FQGNSA, per germline. The CDR3 region is CASSLARGGALNGYTF. Written as DNA, the CDR3 is TGTGCCAGCAGCTTAGCGCGGGGAGGGGCGCTGAATGGCTACACCTTC. Supplemented by reference TRBV7-2 and TRBJ1-2, the full variable domain reads GAGVSQSPSNKVTEKGKDVELRCDPISGHTALYWYRQSLGQGLEFLIYFQGNSAPDKSGLPSDRFSAERTGGSVSTLTIQRTQQEDSAVYLCASSLARGGALNGYTFGSGTRLTVV.

The chain combines TRBV25-1 with TRBJ1-4; D is unresolved. Germline V lookup: CDR1 MGHDK, CDR2 SYGVNS. The V end was cut by 4 bases, the J end by 5 bases, with 11 bases between. The CDR3 runs to 14 residues. CDR3 sequence: CASSVYGGNEKLFF. The CDR3 DNA is TGTGCCAGCAGTGTTTACGGAGGAAATGAAAAACTGTTTTTT.

This clone appeared a single time. V gene TRBV19 combines with J gene TRBJ1-2, with no clear D. This CDR3 is built from 13 residues. Per the germline V gene, CDR1 is LNHDA and CDR2 is SQIVND (reference sequence). V was clipped by 7 bases and J by 2 bases, with 11 bases between them. The CDR3 spells CASKEDGNYGYTF. DNA for the CDR3: TGTGCCAGTAAGGAGGACGGCAACTATGGCTACACCTTC.

The chain couples TRBV4-2 to TRBJ2-1, with D perhaps matching TRBD2 (5 bases). Germline V gene lookup returns CDR1 LGHNA and CDR2 YNFKEQ. The CDR3 covers 18 residues. Trimming took 1 base from V and 4 from J, leaving 20 bases between them. The CDR3, as DNA: TGTGCCAGCAGCCAAGGGAGCCCGGCGAGCGGATCTTACAATGAGCAGTTCTTC. Protein product: CASSQGSPASGSYNEQFF.

This chain links TRBV5-4 with TRBJ2-1; 7 bases agree with TRBD1. CDR3 length: 15 amino acids. The germline gives CDR1 SGHNT, CDR2 YYREEE (reference sequence). After removal of 2 bases from V and 4 bases from J, the junction contained 6 bases not matched to a gene. CDR3 sequence reads: CASSLRGQRYNEQFF. Here the CDR3 DNA reads TGTGCCAGCAGCTTACGGGGACAGAGATACAATGAGCAGTTCTTC.

The chain uses TRBV18 and TRBJ2-7; 9 bases are shared with TRBD1. CDR3 length equals 15 residues. Germline CDR1 KGHSH, CDR2 LQKENI. The V segment lost 4 bases and the J segment 3 bases; nucleotides outside the gene matches: 7. Here the CDR3 reads CASSRRDRVNYEQYF. Written as DNA, the CDR3 is TGTGCCAGCTCACGGAGGGACAGGGTAAACTACGAGCAGTACTTC.

V is TRBV19 and J is TRBJ2-3, with 9 bases lining up with TRBD1. The V gene's germline CDR1 is LNHDA and CDR2 SQIVND (reference sequence). CDR3 length equals 17 residues. Trimming at V came to 4 bases and at J to 10 bases, leaving 18 bases not matched to a gene. The CDR3 DNA follows: TGTGCCAGTAGTACATACCCGGGACAGGGAAAAGCATTTGCGCAGTATTTT. It specifies CASSTYPGQGKAFAQYF.

This chain links TRBV5-1 with TRBJ2-1; D perhaps matches TRBD1 (5 bases). The CDR3 covers 11 residues. The V gene lost 5 bases and the J gene lost 7 bases, with 7 bases spanning the gap. CDR1 and CDR2 from the germline V gene are SGHRS and YFSETQ. The CDR3: CASRTANEQFF. CDR3 DNA sequence: TGCGCCAGCAGGACAGCAAATGAGCAGTTCTTC.

The rearrangement uses TRBV2 and TRBJ2-2; possibly TRBD1 for D (6 bases). Germline CDR1 SNHLY, CDR2 FYNNEI. The CDR3 is made up of 14 amino acids. Trimming removed 4 bases at V and 4 bases at J, with 10 bases between. CDR3 DNA sequence: TGTGCCAGCAGTGGGTTCAGGGGCACCGGGGAGCTGTTTTTT. Protein: CASSGFRGTGELFF. Based on the CDR3 plus reference TRBV2 and TRBJ2-2, the full variable domain is EPEVTQTPSHQVTQMGQEVILRCVPISNHLYFYWYRQILGQKVEFLVSFYNNEISEKSEIFDDQFSVERPDGSNFTLKIRSTKLEDSAMYFCASSGFRGTGELFFGEGSRLTVL.

The V gene is TRBV6-5, the J gene TRBJ1-1; D is undetermined. The germline V and J ends were trimmed by 2 bases and 3 bases, with 10 bases remaining between them. Germline V CDR1 and CDR2: MNHEY, SVGAGI. This CDR3 has 14 amino acids. The chain's CDR3 is CASSYRGGDTEAFF. As DNA, the CDR3 is TGTGCCAGCAGTTACCGGGGTGGAGACACTGAAGCTTTCTTT.

V and J are TRBV4-1 and TRBJ1-5; a weak D match, TRBD1 (6 bases). The CDR3 contains 14 residues. Between the trimmed V and J ends, which lost 0 bases and 7 bases, there was a span of 10 bases. CDR1 is MGHRA, CDR2 YSYEKL, per germline. CDR3 in DNA: TGCGCCAGCAGCCAAGATCGAGACAGGCAGCCCCAGCATTTT. The encoded protein is CASSQDRDRQPQHF.

The V gene is TRBV7-9, the J gene TRBJ2-3, with D perhaps matching TRBD1 (6 bases). This CDR3 is built from 17 residues. CDR1 is SEHNR, CDR2 FQNEAQ, per germline (reference sequence). V was clipped by 1 base and J by 0 bases, with 14 bases between them. The CDR3 bases are TGTGCCAGCAGCTTAGTTCGTTGGACAGTTAGCACAGATACGCAGTATTTT. It is translated as CASSLVRWTVSTDTQYF. The variable domain in full, completed from reference TRBV7-9 and TRBJ2-3, reads DTGVSQNPRHKITKRGQNVTFRCDPISEHNRLYWYRQTLGQGPEFLTYFQNEAQLEKSRLLSDRFSAERPKGSFSTLEIQRTEQGDSAMYLCASSLVRWTVSTDTQYFGPGTRLTVL.

The chain has TRBV9 and TRBJ2-7, with D possibly TRBD1 on 6 matching bases. The CDR3 has 15 residues. V was clipped by 0 bases and J by 7 bases, with 17 bases between them. Germline lookup yields CDR1 SGDLS and CDR2 YYNGEE. CDR3 nucleotide sequence: TGTGCCAGCAGCGTAGGTGACAGGTCTTTGAGTGAGCAGTACTTC. Amino acid sequence: CASSVGDRSLSEQYF.

The chain carries TRBV30 and TRBJ2-5; no clear D gene. The length of the CDR3 is 13 residues. V lost 4 bases and J lost 3, with 12 bases in between. Germline CDR1 and CDR2: GTSNPN and SVGIG (reference sequence). CDR3 protein: CAWKVRAKETQYF. The CDR3 region has the DNA TGTGCCTGGAAAGTGCGCGCAAAAGAGACCCAGTACTTC.